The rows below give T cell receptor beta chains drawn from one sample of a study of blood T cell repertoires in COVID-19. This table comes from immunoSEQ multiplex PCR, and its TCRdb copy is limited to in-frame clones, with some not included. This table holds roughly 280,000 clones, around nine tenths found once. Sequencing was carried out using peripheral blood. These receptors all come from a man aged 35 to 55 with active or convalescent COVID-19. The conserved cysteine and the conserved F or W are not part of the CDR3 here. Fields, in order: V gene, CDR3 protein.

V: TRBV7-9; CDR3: ASSLASRGLSGANVLT
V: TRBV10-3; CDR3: AIGGGQEDTQY
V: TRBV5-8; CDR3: ASSPSPTGVQPQH
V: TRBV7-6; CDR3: ASSLQTSGGSSEQF
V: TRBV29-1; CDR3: SVVRGTGVTEAF
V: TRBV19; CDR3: ASSAIWRPQETQY
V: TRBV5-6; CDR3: ASSTDRYSYGYT
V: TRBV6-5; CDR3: ASGLLFEGNTIY
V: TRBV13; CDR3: ASSLEVGTEAF
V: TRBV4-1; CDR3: ASSQGRGGFNEQF
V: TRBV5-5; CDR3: ASSLASGGYAGELF
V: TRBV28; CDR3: ASSNLRGGGELF
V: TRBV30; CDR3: AWRQEWRYEQY
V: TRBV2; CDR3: ASSPGLRDNEQF
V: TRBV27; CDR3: ASSRGQANPYEQY
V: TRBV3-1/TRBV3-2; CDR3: ASGENYNEQF